Listed here are 21 T cell receptor beta chains from one sample, sequenced in a study of Ad26.COV2.S vaccination and SARS-CoV-2 variants. Treatment of the sample: over 15 received Ad26.COV2.S at low or high dose, single or two shots; several received placebo; per-sample allocation not given. Collection of samples fell on day 63 after the first vaccine or placebo injection. Sequenced by immunoSEQ multiplex PCR; TCRdb stores in-frame clones only, minus some. This sample carries about 400,000 clones, 83% of them seen once, and the ten largest clones take approximately 7.8%. The sample here was peripheral blood, taken in a trial of Ad26.COV2.S vaccine versus placebo. These receptors originate from a person between 18 and 59 years old who received the Ad26.COV2.S COVID-19 vaccine or a placebo.

The genes are TRBV2 and TRBJ1-1; 10 bases line up with TRBD1. The CDR3 is 13 amino acids. V gave up 11 bases and J gave up 5 bases; unmatched junction bases: 8. The V gene's germline CDR1 is SNHLY and CDR2 FYNNEI. CDR3 sequence reads: CAGDRGHGTEAFF. The CDR3 nucleotides are TGTGCCGGCGACAGGGGGCATGGAACTGAAGCTTTCTTT.

V is TRBV5-1 and J is TRBJ1-2; tentative D call: TRBD1 (5 bases). The germline V gene has CDR1 SGHRS and CDR2 YFSETQ. The CDR3 is made up of 13 amino acids. V was pared by 0 bases and J by 8 bases, with 11 bases between. This CDR3 is CASSLVGERGYTF. DNA of the CDR3: TGCGCCAGCAGCTTGGTGGGGGAAAGAGGCTACACCTTC.

The chain couples TRBV2 to TRBJ1-2; D perhaps matches TRBD1 (5 bases). The V and J ends lost 8 bases and 4 bases respectively, with 14 bases between them. This CDR3 has 13 amino acids. Germline V gives CDR1 SNHLY, CDR2 FYNNEI. The CDR3 sequence: CASLLQVTYGYTF. CDR3 nucleotide sequence: TGTGCCAGCCTTCTACAGGTGACCTATGGCTACACCTTC.

The rearrangement links TRBV11-3 to TRBJ2-3, with TRBD2 matching over 9 bases. Trimming at V came to 5 bases and at J to 6 bases, leaving 9 bases not matched to a gene. Germline V gene lookup returns CDR1 SGHNT and CDR2 YENEEA. This CDR3 spans 15 amino acids. The CDR3 loop is CASSTQRGAGDTQYF. Here the CDR3 DNA reads TGTGCCAGCAGCACCCAGCGGGGGGCAGGGGATACGCAGTATTTT.

CDR3 DNA: TGCGCCAGCAGCCTGGGGGCTAGCGGGGGGCAAGAGACCCAGTACTTC. Translating it yields CASSLGASGGQETQYF. This chain joins TRBV5-1 and TRBJ2-5, with 11 bases aligning to TRBD2. V shed 4 bases, J shed 2 bases, and the junction held 7 bases outside the gene matches. The CDR3 covers 16 residues. Germline V gene lookup returns CDR1 SGHRS and CDR2 YFSETQ.

The J gene is TRBJ1-2, the V gene TRBV6-5; 7 nucleotides align to TRBD1. The CDR3 runs 13 residues. V gave up 5 bases and J gave up 5 bases; unmatched junction bases: 5. Germline V CDR1 and CDR2: MNHEY, SVGAGI. The CDR3 DNA sequence: TGTGCCAGCAGTACGACAGGGAGGTATGGCTACACCTTC. Translated, it gives CASSTTGRYGYTF.

The J gene is TRBJ2-7, the V gene TRBV6-5, with a tentative D call TRBD2 (6 bases). The CDR3 runs 14 residues. The germline V gene encodes CDR1 MNHEY and CDR2 SVGAGI. Trimming left V 5 bases short and J 4 bases short, with 15 bases between. This CDR3 reads CASSNGRWFYEQYF. The CDR3 nucleotides are TGTGCCAGCAGTAATGGGAGGTGGTTTTACGAGCAGTACTTC.

This clone has only a few counts. The rearrangement joins TRBV18 to TRBJ1-1; no firm D call. The CDR3 covers 15 residues. The germline CDR1 and CDR2 sequences are KGHSH and LQKENI. V shed 4 bases and J shed 1 base, with 13 bases lying between them. In DNA, the CDR3 is TGTGCCAGCTCACAACAGCGAGAGACGAACACTGAAGCTTTCTTT. It encodes CASSQQRETNTEAFF.

The chain is built from TRBV5-6 and TRBJ2-1; D is unresolved. V lost 2 bases and J lost 9, with 9 bases in between. This CDR3 has 12 amino acids. The germline gives CDR1 SGHDT, CDR2 YYEEEE. The CDR3: CASSLLVTEQFF. DNA of the CDR3: TGTGCCAGCAGCTTATTGGTTACTGAGCAGTTCTTC.

J is TRBJ1-1 and V is TRBV7-3; D not certain. This CDR3 is built from 13 residues. Germline CDR1 SGHTA, CDR2 FQGTGA. V lost 1 base and J 4 bases, leaving 7 bases between the germline ends. In nucleotides, the CDR3 is TGTGCCAGCAGCTTAATAGGAAGCACTGAAGCTTTCTTT. This translates into CASSLIGSTEAFF.

V is TRBV29-1 and J is TRBJ2-5; 8 nucleotides agree with TRBD1. Trimming cost V 4 bases and J 5 bases; bases outside gene matches: 9. This CDR3 comprises 14 residues. CDR1 is SQVTM and CDR2 is ANQGSEA in the germline V gene. DNA of the CDR3: TGCAGCGTTGGGACAGGGTGGTTGGATGAGACCCAGTACTTC. This encodes CSVGTGWLDETQYF.

This clone was recorded once. The chain is built from TRBV6-4 and TRBJ2-4; a possible D gene is TRBD1 (5 bases). The CDR3 has 17 amino acids. In germline, CDR1 is MRHNA, CDR2 SNTAGT. The V end lost 8 bases, the J end lost 4 bases, and 24 bases lay between the germline ends. CDR3 amino acids: CASGPGPDWVRKNIQYF. CDR3 DNA: TGTGCCAGCGGGCCAGGGCCAGACTGGGTTCGGAAAAACATTCAGTACTTC.

The rearrangement links TRBV29-1 to TRBJ1-5; D remains unclear. The CDR3 loop spans 13 amino acids. Germline V lookup: CDR1 SQVTM, CDR2 ANQGSEA. V shed 5 bases and J shed 0 bases, with 8 bases lying between them. CDR3 in amino acids: CSVRENSNQPQHF. The CDR3 bases are TGCAGCGTTAGGGAAAATAGCAATCAGCCCCAGCATTTT.

Only one count was recorded for this clone. The chain employs TRBV15 and TRBJ2-3, with D unclear. CDR1 and CDR2 from the germline V gene are LNHNV and YYDKDF (reference sequence). This CDR3 region has 15 residues. V was shortened by 3 bases and J by 0 bases, with 10 bases between the two germline ends. CDR3 nucleotide sequence: TGTGCCACCAGCAGCCGCGGCTCTAGCACAGATACGCAGTATTTT. Protein sequence: CATSSRGSSTDTQYF.

This clone was seen a single time. The V gene is TRBV11-2, the J gene TRBJ2-6; no reliable D call. Trimming pared 7 bases from V and 1 base from J, leaving 20 bases between. Per germline, CDR1 SGHAT and CDR2 FQNNGV. The CDR3 spans 18 residues. Here the CDR3 DNA reads TGTGCCAGCACCCTTAGCTCAGTTTGGGCTTCTGGGGCCAACGTCCTGACTTTC. Amino acid sequence: CASTLSSVWASGANVLTF.

The rearrangement joins TRBV7-9 to TRBJ2-7; the D call may be TRBD1 or TRBD2 (5 bases each). CDR3 length equals 13 residues. Per the germline V gene, CDR1 is SEHNR and CDR2 is FQNEAQ (reference sequence). Between the trimmed V and J ends, which lost 5 bases and 3 bases, there was a span of 11 bases. For the CDR3, the DNA is TGTGCCAGCAGCCCCCTGGGACGCTACGAGCAGTACTTC. This gives the protein CASSPLGRYEQYF.

The rearrangement links TRBV9 to TRBJ2-3; 9 bases are shared with TRBD2. This CDR3 region has 15 residues. The germline CDR1 and CDR2 sequences are SGDLS and YYNGEE. V shed 0 bases, J shed 7 bases, and the junction held 6 bases outside the gene matches. The CDR3 bases are TGTGCCAGCAGCGTAGTGCGGGAGGGCCTAAATACGCAGTATTTT. Translated, it gives CASSVVREGLNTQYF.

This clone showed up just a few times. This rearrangement joins TRBV28 to TRBJ2-7, with 7 bases lining up with TRBD1. CDR1 and CDR2 (germline): MDHEN, SYDVKM. J lost 5 bases, V lost 10 bases, and 11 bases had no gene match. The CDR3 contains 13 residues. The CDR3 sequence is CATTETGRDEQYF. CDR3 nucleotide sequence: TGTGCCACTACCGAGACAGGGCGGGACGAGCAGTACTTC.

The rearrangement joins TRBV5-1 to TRBJ1-2; D might be TRBD1 (5 bases). The CDR3 extends over 11 amino acids. Germline CDR1 and CDR2: SGHRS and YFSETQ. V was cut by 7 bases and J by 9 bases, with 13 bases left in between. The CDR3 loop is CASRGGGSYTF. CDR3 nucleotides: TGCGCCAGCCGGGGTGGGGGGAGCTACACCTTC.

The V and J genes are TRBV7-2 and TRBJ1-2; D is unresolved. Trimming left V 3 bases short and J 6 bases short, with 11 bases between. The CDR3 length is 13 residues. CDR1 SGHTA and CDR2 FQGNSA come from the germline V gene. This chain's CDR3 is CASSLTPVHGYTF. CDR3 DNA sequence: TGTGCCAGCAGCTTGACACCGGTCCATGGCTACACCTTC. Based on the CDR3 plus reference TRBV7-2 and TRBJ1-2, the full variable domain is GAGVSQSPSNKVTEKGKDVELRCDPISGHTALYWYRQSLGQGLEFLIYFQGNSAPDKSGLPSDRFSAERTGGSVSTLTIQRTQQEDSAVYLCASSLTPVHGYTFGSGTRLTVV.

This chain joins TRBV3-1 (or the pseudogene TRBV3-2) and TRBJ2-1; 8 positions match TRBD1. The length of the CDR3 is 20 residues. Germline CDR1 reads LGHDT; CDR2 reads YNNKEL (reference sequence). Losses at the gene ends were 2 bases for V and 0 bases for J; bases not matched to a gene: 15. This chain's CDR3 is CASSQFVAGQALSSYNEQFF. CDR3 nucleotides: TGTGCCAGCAGCCAATTCGTGGCGGGACAGGCCTTGAGCTCCTACAATGAGCAGTTCTTC.